This T cell receptor (beta chain) was sequenced for a study of read filtering for tumor transcriptome and immune sequencing. Whole-study context: TCR-mapped reads were about 3.5 to 11 million with IR-seq versus roughly 80 to 1,300 with RNA-seq. The study, taken as a whole, reports: Approximately 82% of IR-seq clonotypes had one read, totaling about 3.5% of reads; RNA-seq: 74.6% and 44.6%.

This CDR3 has 13 amino acids. Germline V lookup: CDR1 SGHTA, CDR2 FQGTGA. V lost 4 bases and J 8 bases, leaving 12 bases between the germline ends. There are many counts of this clonotype. The antigen remains unidentified. This library used around 0.4 ug RNA and molecular barcoded adaptors spanning alpha/delta and beta/gamma chains. One entry per CDR3 protein, called by TCRdb with MiXCR from the reads. The sample has over 45,000 distinct CDR3 sequences, approximately 12% seen once. The sequencing sample was made of a population of CD138-negative cells sorted from bone marrow. This sequence originates from a donor at least 40 years old with multiple myeloma. The V and J genes are TRBV7-3 and TRBJ2-1; no definite D call. The CDR3 spells CASSWGTGYEQFF. The CDR3 DNA sequence: TGTGCCAGCAGCTGGGGTACGGGCTATGAGCAGTTCTTC.